This T cell receptor beta chain was recovered during a study of identical twins (dated by TCRdb to 2016 to 2018). Notes on the research overall: The study deep-sequenced TCR alpha and beta repertoires from monozygotic twins, unrelated adults of various ages and cord blood to test whether fetal clonotypes persist. To rule out contamination, replicate twin experiments were performed at different times with different library preparation protocols.

This clonotype was counted at least ten times. The antigen it recognizes is unknown. There are no base qualities to consult, and no much larger clone falls within one base. Overall study outcomes, separate from this receptor: Recombination models systematically underestimated out-of-frame TCR alpha sharing in monozygotic twins but agreed with sharing between unrelated individuals. In beta out-of-frame sequences, excess twin sharing was weaker, because having fewer shared sequences lowered the signal-to-noise ratio. Compared with coincidental sharing between unrelated individuals, out-of-frame TCR alpha sequences shared between twins showed an excess of sequences with low generation probability. Invariant T cells such as MAIT and iNKT could partly confound zero-insertion analyses, although diverse VJ usage argued against such confounding for most clonotypes. Because the same donors could not be followed over many years, the conclusions depended on cross-sectional statistical analysis. Abundant cord blood beta clonotypes had fewer insertions, young adult naive repertoires showed a similar but weaker trend, and memory repertoires showed no such trend.

The germline V gene (reference sequence) gives CDR1 as DFQATT and CDR2 as SNEGSKA. V lost 6 bases and J lost 3 bases; the stretch between them is 16 bases long. CDR3 length: 14 amino acids, cysteine to phenylalanine. Of all the DNA, just the CDR3 is kept, 42 bases in frame from base 1. The library was produced with 5' RACE. Sequencing relied on an Illumina HiSeq 2000. A universal primer binding site was introduced by template switching, and a unique molecular identifier was present in the final cDNA, enabling accurate counting of TCR cDNA molecules. First-strand cDNA for TCR alpha and beta chains was synthesized from specific primers in the conserved constant-segment region. Each cDNA library was double barcoded, with a SMART-Mk sample barcode plus Illumina barcodes, to control for contamination. TruSeq adapter sequences along with Illumina sample barcodes were introduced in two successive PCR steps. The TCR alpha and beta cDNA libraries were sequenced on the Illumina HiSeq platform using custom primers. On the authors' methods: Unique molecular identifiers were extracted from raw reads with MiGEC, and CDR3 positions were determined with MiXCR. For each individual, recombination models were inferred using an EM algorithm with the repgenHMM and IGoR tools. Shared clonotypes were analyzed with the tcR package in R, and sharing was normalized by the product of cloneset sizes. To study raw recombination free of thymic and clonal selection effects, out-of-frame nonproductive sequences were analyzed. Clones were called with MiXCR by TCRdb after fastp trimmed the public reads at Q25, and only in-frame beta chains were retained. Rows merge per CDR3 protein into single entries with the most common DNA and genes. These V and J calls derive from TCRdb rather than the authors' analysis. Across this sample there are about 690,000 distinct CDR3 sequences, with 5.5% to 6.5% seen only once. The top ten constitute roughly 2% of the sample.

All donors were healthy Caucasians. The researchers also sequenced three unrelated adults who were not twins: a male aged 18 to 29, a male aged 50 to 59, and a female aged 50 to 59. Using Miltenyi CD45RO+ enrichment and human naive T-cell isolation kits, memory (CD45RO+) and naive T cells were isolated from PBMC. This sequence uses TRBV20-1 and TRBJ2-3; D gene: possibly TRBD2, on 6 matching bases. Sample: naive T cells sorted from blood. The cell subset or site label corresponds to: cells isolated with a human naive T-cell isolation kit. The clonotype comes from a young man in good health. The nucleotides read TGCAGTGCGTGGCCTAGCGAAAGGACAGATACGCAGTATTTT. Its translation is CSAWPSERTDTQYF.